This TCR beta chain was documented in a study of shared clonotypes between healthy human individuals (dated by TCRdb to about 2020). As for the study more broadly: The cohort included three men and two women between 18 and 49 years of age. To estimate repertoire size and how much clonotypes are shared between individuals, the study performed deep sequencing of blood TCR repertoires from a few healthy adults. Between about 0.85 and 9.5 billion PBMCs per donor were obtained by leukapheresis. Libraries were prepared and TCR repertoires were sequenced by different laboratories using diverse techniques, in order to increase sequencing depth and limit assay-specific biases. Per donor, three plates each were used for CD4 naive and CD4 memory, two for CD8 naive, and one for CD8 memory. On the study overall, not on this receptor specifically: Compared with non-shared clonotypes, clonotypes shared by all four sorted-subset donors had higher generation probabilities. Incomplete sequencing was indicated by rarefaction of sorted-subset datasets, despite the large sequencing depth. Only blood was sampled, and tissue TCR repertoires likely differ from those in blood. Estimated clonotype richness was generally larger for naive than for memory subsets. Because the study included a small number of donors, the genetic and exposure-history diversity represented was limited. Around 5.4% of naive CD4, 3.5% of naive CD8, around 2.3% of memory CD4, and 0.35% to 0.5% of memory CD8 clonotypes were shared across a few donors. Based on pairwise subsampling, the degree of clonotype sharing among donors was expected to be affected by sequencing depth.

TCR CDR3 regions were amplified from genomic DNA by multiplex PCR using the deep immunoSEQ assay. Extracted genomic DNA from each cell subset was spread evenly across all wells of several immunoSEQ 96-well plates, with each plate serving as a replicate. For sorted subsets, around 200 ng genomic DNA, equal to 30,000 or so T cell genomes, was loaded into each replicate PCR. Purified libraries were quantified with a Qubit 3.0 fluorometer, sized on a Bioanalyzer 2100, and re-quantified with the KAPA Library Quantification kit. Every immunoSEQ 96-well plate was sequenced on a dedicated single-read 150-cycle Illumina NextSeq 550 flow cell. In the authors' own workflow: Because the immunoSEQ output held only junctional sequences and lacked quality scores, the filtering could not match the filtering applied to full-length reads. Sequences were annotated with PyIR, a Python wrapper for IgBLAST v1.9, using IMGT germline references to assign V/J genes and CDR3. Reads with weak V/J assignments (E-value above 1e-6), missing CDR3, stop codons, out-of-frame junctions, or ambiguous translated residues were removed. V3J clonotypes were defined as sequences sharing an identical inferred V gene, J gene, and CDR3 amino acid sequence. The percentage overlap between two repertoires was calculated by dividing the number of shared unique clonotypes by the size of the smaller repertoire. Richness of each repertoire was evaluated using RTK rarefaction, the Chao1 estimator, and Recon v2.1 estimates of unobserved clonotypes. Generation probabilities for all TCRbeta clonotypes obtained by the gDNA method from a handful of donors were computed using OLGA. TCRdb took over this immuneACCESS table, retaining in-frame rearrangements with V and J assigned. Such tables are incomplete; in checked studies, under half of the missing clones stem from an unresolved V gene, and the remainder is unexplained. From that table come the V and J calls and clone size; the DNA was used to work out D and trimming. The sample table shows approximately 100,000 clones, and approximately 65% are seen once. Clones ranked in the top ten supply 24% of the sample.

The donors were healthy, HIV-negative adults who had no recently reported acute infections or vaccinations. Every donor was a Caucasian adult living in Nashville, Tennessee, USA. CD8 memory samples were composed of magnetically selected CD45RO+ cells combined with CCR7-negative CD45RA+ effector memory (TemRA) cells. Blood was collected by leukapheresis, and PBMCs were isolated by Ficoll-Histopaque density gradient centrifugation and then cryopreserved in liquid nitrogen vapor phase. Purity and quantity of every magnetically sorted T cell population were checked by analytical flow cytometry. From each sorted fraction, genomic DNA was isolated and quantified by UV absorbance on a Nanodrop 2000c. Details on this clone: The specificity of this receptor is unknown. Per-base quality was not reported, and no clone a single base away is much larger than it.

Reading from cysteine to phenylalanine, the CDR3 counts 12 amino acids. Just CDR3 DNA is preserved here, 36 bases in frame from base 1. V loses 6 bases of germline sequence and J loses 3 bases, and the interval between the two ends is 9 bases. CDR1 SGHRS and CDR2 YFSETQ were looked up in the germline V gene. This TCR derives from a woman younger than 45 in good health. The sequencing sample was made of memory CD8+ T cells sorted from blood. The cell subset or site tag for this specimen amounts to: CD45RO+ cells pooled with CCR7-negative TemRA cells. The rearrangement combines TRBV5-1 with TRBJ1-1, with an unclear D gene assignment. This receptor carries the CDR3 CASKVRDTEAFF. The DNA reads TGCGCCAGCAAGGTCCGTGACACTGAAGCTTTCTTT.